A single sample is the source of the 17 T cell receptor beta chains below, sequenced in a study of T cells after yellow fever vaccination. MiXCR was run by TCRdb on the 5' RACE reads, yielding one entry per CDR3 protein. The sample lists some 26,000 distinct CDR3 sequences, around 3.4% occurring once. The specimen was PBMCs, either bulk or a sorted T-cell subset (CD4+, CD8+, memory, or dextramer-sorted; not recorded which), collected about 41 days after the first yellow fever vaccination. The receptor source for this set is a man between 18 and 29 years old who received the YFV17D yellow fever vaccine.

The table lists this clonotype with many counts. CDR3 bases: TGCAGCGTTCGGGGTACCTCCGCAGATACGCAGTATTTT. Its protein is CSVRGTSADTQYF. The gene calls are TRBV29-1 and TRBJ2-3, with a tentative D call TRBD2 (5 bases). CDR3 length equals 13 residues. CDR1 and CDR2 (germline): SQVTM, ANQGSEA. The germline V and J ends were trimmed by 5 bases and 4 bases, with 13 bases remaining between them.

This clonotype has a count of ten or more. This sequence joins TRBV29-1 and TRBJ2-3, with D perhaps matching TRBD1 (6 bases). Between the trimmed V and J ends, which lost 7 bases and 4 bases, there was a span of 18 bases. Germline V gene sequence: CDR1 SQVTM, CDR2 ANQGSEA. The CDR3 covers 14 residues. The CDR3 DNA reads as TGCAGCGGGGAAGGGCAGGGGTACGCAGATACGCAGTATTTT. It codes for CSGEGQGYADTQYF.

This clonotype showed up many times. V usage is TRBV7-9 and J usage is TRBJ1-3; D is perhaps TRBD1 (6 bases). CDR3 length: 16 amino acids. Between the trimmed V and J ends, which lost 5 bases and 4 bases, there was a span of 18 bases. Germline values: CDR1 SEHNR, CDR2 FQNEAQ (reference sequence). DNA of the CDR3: TGTGCCAGCAGCCCTAAGATCCGGACAGCGGGAAACACCATATATTTT. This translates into CASSPKIRTAGNTIYF.

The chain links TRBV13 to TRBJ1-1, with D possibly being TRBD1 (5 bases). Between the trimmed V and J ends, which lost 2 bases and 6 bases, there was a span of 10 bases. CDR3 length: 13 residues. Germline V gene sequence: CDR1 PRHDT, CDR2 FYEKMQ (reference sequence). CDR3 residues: CASSLLRGPEAFF. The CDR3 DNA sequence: TGTGCCAGCAGCTTATTGAGGGGCCCTGAAGCTTTCTTT.

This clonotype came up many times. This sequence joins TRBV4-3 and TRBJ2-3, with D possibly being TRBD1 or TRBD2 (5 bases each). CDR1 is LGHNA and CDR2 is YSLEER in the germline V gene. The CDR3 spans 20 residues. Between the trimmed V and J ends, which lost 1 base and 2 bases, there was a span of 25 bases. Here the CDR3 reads CASSQGASGRLRGVTDTQYF. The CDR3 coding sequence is TGCGCCAGCAGCCAAGGGGCCAGCGGACGCCTACGAGGGGTCACAGATACGCAGTATTTT.

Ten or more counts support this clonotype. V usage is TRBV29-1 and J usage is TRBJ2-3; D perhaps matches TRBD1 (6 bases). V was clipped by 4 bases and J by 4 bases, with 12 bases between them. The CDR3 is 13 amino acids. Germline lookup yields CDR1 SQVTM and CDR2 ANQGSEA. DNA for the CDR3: TGCAGCGTTGGCCAGGGGACGCCAGATACGCAGTATTTT. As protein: CSVGQGTPDTQYF.

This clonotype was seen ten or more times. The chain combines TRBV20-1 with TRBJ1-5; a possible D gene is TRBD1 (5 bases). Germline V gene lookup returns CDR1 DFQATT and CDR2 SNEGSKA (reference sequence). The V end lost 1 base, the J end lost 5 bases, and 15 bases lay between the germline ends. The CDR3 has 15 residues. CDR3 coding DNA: TGCAGTGCTAGAGGGGGCGGGTCCGTCCATCAGCCCCAGCATTTT. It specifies CSARGGGSVHQPQHF.

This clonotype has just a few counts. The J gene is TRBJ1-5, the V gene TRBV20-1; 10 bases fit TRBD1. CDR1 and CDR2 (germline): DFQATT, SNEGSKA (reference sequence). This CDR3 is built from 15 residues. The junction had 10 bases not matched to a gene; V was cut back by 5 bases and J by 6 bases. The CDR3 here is CSASPGQGYVQPQHF. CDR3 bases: TGCAGTGCTTCACCGGGACAGGGGTACGTTCAGCCCCAGCATTTT.

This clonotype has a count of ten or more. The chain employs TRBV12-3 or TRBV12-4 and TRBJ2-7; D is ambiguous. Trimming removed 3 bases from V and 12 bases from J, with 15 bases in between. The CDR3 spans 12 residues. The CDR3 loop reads CASSFSTGYTYF. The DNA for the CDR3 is TGTGCCAGCAGTTTTAGTACGGGTTACACGTACTTC.

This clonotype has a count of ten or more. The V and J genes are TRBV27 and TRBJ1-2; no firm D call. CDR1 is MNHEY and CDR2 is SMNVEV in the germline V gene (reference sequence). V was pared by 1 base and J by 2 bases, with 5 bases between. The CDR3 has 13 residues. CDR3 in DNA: TGTGCCAGCAGTTTATTAGGCAACTATGGCTACACCTTC. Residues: CASSLLGNYGYTF.

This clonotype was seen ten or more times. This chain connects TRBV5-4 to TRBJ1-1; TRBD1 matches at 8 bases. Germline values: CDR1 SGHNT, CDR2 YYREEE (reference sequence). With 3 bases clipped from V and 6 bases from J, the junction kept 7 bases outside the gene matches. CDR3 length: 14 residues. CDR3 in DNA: TGTGCCAGCAGCTCAGGGGGCGAACCTGCTGAAGCTTTCTTT. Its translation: CASSSGGEPAEAFF.

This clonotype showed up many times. The CDR3 sequence: CASGFNEKLFF. The CDR3 nucleotides read TGTGCCAGCGGCTTTAATGAAAAACTGTTTTTT. V gene TRBV12-3 or TRBV12-4 combines with J gene TRBJ1-4; D uncertain. The V gene lost 8 bases and the J gene lost 4 bases, with 5 bases spanning the gap. This CDR3 has 11 amino acids.

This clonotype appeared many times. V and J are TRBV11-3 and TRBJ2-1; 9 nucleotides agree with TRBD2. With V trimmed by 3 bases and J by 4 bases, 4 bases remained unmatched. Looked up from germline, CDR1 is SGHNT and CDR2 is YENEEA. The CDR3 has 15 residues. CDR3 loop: CASSFSSGAYNEQFF. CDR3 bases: TGTGCCAGCAGCTTCTCTAGCGGGGCTTACAATGAGCAGTTCTTC. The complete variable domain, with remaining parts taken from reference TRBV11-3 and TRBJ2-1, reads EAGVVQSPRYKIIEKKQPVAFWCNPISGHNTLYWYLQNLGQGPELLIRYENEEAVDDSQLPKDRFSAERLKGVDSTLKIQPAELGDSAVYLCASSFSSGAYNEQFFGPGTRLTVL.

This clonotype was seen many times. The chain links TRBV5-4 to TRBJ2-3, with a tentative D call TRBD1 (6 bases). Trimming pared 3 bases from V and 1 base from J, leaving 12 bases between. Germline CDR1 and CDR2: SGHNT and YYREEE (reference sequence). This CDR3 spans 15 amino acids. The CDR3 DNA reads TGTGCCAGCAGCTCCCGGGACAAACGCACAGATACGCAGTATTTT. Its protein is CASSSRDKRTDTQYF. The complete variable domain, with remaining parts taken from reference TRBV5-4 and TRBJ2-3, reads ETGVTQSPTHLIKTRGQQVTLRCSSQSGHNTVSWYQQALGQGPQFIFQYYREEENGRGNFPPRFSGLQFPNYSSELNVNALELDDSALYLCASSSRDKRTDTQYFGPGTRLTVL.

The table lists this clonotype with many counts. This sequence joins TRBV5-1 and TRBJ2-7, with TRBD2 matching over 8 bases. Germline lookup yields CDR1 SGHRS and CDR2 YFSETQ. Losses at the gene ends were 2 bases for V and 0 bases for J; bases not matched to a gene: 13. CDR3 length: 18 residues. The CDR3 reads CASSFGGANTFSSYEQYF. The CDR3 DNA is TGCGCCAGCAGCTTCGGGGGGGCCAACACTTTTAGCTCCTACGAGCAGTACTTC.

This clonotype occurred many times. CDR3 amino acids: CASSPPGQFNYNEQFF. The CDR3 DNA reads TGTGCCAGCAGCCCCCCCGGGCAGTTCAATTACAATGAGCAGTTCTTC. This chain joins TRBV7-2 and TRBJ2-1; no definite D call. Per the germline V gene, CDR1 is SGHTA and CDR2 is FQGNSA. The germline V and J ends were trimmed by 5 bases and 4 bases, with 18 bases remaining between them. CDR3 length: 16 amino acids.

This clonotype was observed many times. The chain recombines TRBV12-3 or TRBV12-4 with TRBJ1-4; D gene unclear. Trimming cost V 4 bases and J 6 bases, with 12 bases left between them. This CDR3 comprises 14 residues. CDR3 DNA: TGTGCCAGCAGTTCAGGCCCAGCGGATGAAAAACTGTTTTTT. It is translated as CASSSGPADEKLFF.